This entry concerns a single TCR beta chain. The antigen is undetermined. TCRdb's table, derived via immunoSEQ multiplex PCR, lists solely in-frame clones and lacks some. The sample lists under 95,000 clones, over 75% occurring once. These data are taken from a study of T cell responses to AZD1222 COVID-19 vaccine. Points from the study as a whole: Samples come after the peak T cell response, not at day 14. The donor group comprised mostly white British people and more females; the analysis possibly underestimated clonal diversity. The study identified only five to seven AZD1222 recipients as seropositive at baseline.

The sequence was collected from an adult in good health. This specimen consisted of peripheral blood, obtained on day 0 of AZD1222 vaccination.

This CDR3 reads CASSRTGPTDGYTF. The CDR3 DNA reads as TGTGCCAGCAGCCGGACAGGGCCCACGGATGGCTACACCTTC. V is TRBV6-5 and J is TRBJ1-2, with 8 nucleotides matching TRBD1. CDR1 is MNHEY and CDR2 is SVGAGI in the germline V gene. The CDR3 runs 14 residues. The V and J ends lost 6 bases and 6 bases, in that order; junction bases with no gene match: 9.